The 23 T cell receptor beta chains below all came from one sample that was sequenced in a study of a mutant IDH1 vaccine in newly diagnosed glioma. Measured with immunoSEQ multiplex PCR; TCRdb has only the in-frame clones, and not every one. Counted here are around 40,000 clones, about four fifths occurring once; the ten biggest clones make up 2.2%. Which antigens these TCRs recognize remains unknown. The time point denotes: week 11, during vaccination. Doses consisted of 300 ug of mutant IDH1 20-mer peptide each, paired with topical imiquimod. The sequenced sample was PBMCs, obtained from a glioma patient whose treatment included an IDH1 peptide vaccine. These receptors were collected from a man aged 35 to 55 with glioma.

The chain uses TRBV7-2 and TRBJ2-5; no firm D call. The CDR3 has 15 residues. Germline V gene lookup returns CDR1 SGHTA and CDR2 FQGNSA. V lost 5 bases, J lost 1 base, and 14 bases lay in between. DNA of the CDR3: TGTGCCAGCAGCCAGACCGGTAGGGCCCAAGAGACCCAGTACTTC. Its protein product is CASSQTGRAQETQYF. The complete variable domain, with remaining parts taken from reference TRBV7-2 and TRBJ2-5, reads GAGVSQSPSNKVTEKGKDVELRCDPISGHTALYWYRQSLGQGLEFLIYFQGNSAPDKSGLPSDRFSAERTGGSVSTLTIQRTQQEDSAVYLCASSQTGRAQETQYFGPGTRLLVL.

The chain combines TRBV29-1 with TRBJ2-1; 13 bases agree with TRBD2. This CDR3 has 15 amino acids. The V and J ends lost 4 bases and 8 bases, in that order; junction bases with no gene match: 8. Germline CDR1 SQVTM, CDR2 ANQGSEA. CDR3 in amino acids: CSVGTSGRDDDEQFF. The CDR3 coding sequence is TGCAGCGTTGGTACTAGCGGGAGGGATGATGATGAGCAGTTCTTC.

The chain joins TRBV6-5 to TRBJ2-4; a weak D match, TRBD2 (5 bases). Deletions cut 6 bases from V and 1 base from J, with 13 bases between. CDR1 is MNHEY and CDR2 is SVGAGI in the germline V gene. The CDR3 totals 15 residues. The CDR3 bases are TGTGCCAGCAGCTCCGGGGTGGGGGCCAAAAACATTCAGTACTTC. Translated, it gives CASSSGVGAKNIQYF.

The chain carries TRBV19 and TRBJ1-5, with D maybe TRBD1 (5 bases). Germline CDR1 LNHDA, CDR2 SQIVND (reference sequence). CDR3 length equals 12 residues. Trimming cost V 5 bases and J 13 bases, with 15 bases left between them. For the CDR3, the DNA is TGTGCCAGTAGTCCTCTTAGACAGCAACAGCATTTT. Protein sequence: CASSPLRQQQHF.

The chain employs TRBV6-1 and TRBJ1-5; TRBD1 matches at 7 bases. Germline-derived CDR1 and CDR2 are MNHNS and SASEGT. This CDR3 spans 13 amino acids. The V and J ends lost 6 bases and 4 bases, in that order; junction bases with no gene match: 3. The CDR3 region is CASSGRGNQPQHF. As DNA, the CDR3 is TGTGCCAGCAGCGGCAGGGGGAATCAGCCCCAGCATTTT.

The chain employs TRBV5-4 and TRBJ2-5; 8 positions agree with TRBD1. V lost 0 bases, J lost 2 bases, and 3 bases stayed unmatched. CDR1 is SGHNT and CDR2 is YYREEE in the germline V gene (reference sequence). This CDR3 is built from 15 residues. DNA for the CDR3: TGTGCCAGCAGCTTGGGGGGACAGGAGCAAGAGACCCAGTACTTC. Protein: CASSLGGQEQETQYF.

CDR3 loop: CASSSYSGTTGELFF. The DNA of the CDR3 is TGCGCCAGCAGCTCTTATAGCGGGACCACCGGGGAGCTGTTTTTT. The chain links TRBV5-1 to TRBJ2-2, with 8 bases lining up with TRBD2. CDR1 is SGHRS, CDR2 YFSETQ, per germline. The CDR3 spans 15 residues. V dropped 3 bases and J dropped 4; count of bases not matched to a gene: 5.

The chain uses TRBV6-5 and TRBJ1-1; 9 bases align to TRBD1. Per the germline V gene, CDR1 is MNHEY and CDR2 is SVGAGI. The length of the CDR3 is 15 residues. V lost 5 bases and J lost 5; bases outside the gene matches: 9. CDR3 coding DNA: TGTGCCAGCAGTAGTTCACAGGGGGCCCGGACTGAAGCTTTCTTT. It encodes CASSSSQGARTEAFF.

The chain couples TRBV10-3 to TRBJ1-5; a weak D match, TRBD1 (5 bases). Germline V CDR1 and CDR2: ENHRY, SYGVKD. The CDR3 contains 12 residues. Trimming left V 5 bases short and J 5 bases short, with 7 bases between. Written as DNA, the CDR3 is TGTGCCATCAGTCCGGGGGATCAGCCCCAGCATTTT. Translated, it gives CAISPGDQPQHF.

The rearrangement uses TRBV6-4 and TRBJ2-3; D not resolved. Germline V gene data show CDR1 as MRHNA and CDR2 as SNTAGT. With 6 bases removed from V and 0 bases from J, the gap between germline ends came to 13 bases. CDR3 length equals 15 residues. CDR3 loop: CASSDGGASTDTQYF. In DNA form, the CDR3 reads TGTGCCAGCAGCGACGGCGGAGCTAGCACAGATACGCAGTATTTT.

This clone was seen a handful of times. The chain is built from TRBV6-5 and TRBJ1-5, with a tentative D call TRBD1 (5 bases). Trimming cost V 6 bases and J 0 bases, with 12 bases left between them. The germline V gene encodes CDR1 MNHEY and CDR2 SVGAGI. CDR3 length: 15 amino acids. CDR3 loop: CASSQGRYSNQPQHF. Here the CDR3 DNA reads TGTGCCAGCAGCCAGGGAAGATATAGCAATCAGCCCCAGCATTTT.

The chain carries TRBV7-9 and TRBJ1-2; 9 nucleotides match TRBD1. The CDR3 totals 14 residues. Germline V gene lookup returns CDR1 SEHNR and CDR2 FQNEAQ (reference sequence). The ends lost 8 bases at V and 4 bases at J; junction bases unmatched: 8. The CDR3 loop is CASGTTGGSYGYTF. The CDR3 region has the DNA TGTGCCAGCGGGACGACAGGGGGGAGCTATGGCTACACCTTC.

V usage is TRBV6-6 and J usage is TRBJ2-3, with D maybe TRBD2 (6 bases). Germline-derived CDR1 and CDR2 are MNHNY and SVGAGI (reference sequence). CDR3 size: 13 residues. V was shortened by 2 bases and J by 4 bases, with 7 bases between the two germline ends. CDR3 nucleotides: TGTGCCAGCAGTTACGGGAGGTCAGATACGCAGTATTTT. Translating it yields CASSYGRSDTQYF.

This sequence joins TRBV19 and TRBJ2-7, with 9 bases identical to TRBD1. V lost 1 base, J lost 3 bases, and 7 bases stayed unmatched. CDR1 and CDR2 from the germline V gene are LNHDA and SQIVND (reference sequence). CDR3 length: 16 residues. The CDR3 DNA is TGTGCCAGTAGTATAGTGTCGGGACAGGGCTTCTACGAGCAGTACTTC. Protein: CASSIVSGQGFYEQYF.

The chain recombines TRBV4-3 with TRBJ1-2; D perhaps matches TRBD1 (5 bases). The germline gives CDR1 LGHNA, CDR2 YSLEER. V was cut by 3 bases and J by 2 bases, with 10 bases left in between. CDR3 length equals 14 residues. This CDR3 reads CASSHTGTNYGYTF. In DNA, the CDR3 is TGCGCCAGCAGCCACACCGGGACCAACTATGGCTACACCTTC.

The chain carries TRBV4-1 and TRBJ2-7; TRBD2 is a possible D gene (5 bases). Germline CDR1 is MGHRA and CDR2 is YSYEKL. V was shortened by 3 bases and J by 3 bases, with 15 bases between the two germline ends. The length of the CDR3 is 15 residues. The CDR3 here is CASSQAGVGSYEQYF. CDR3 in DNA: TGCGCCAGCAGCCAGGCCGGGGTGGGAAGCTACGAGCAGTACTTC.

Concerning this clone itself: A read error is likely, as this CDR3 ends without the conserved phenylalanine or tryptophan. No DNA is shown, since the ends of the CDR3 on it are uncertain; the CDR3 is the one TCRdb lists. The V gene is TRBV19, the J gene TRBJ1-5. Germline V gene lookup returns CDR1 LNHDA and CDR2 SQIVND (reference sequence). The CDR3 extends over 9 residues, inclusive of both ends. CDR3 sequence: CASSLLAAV.

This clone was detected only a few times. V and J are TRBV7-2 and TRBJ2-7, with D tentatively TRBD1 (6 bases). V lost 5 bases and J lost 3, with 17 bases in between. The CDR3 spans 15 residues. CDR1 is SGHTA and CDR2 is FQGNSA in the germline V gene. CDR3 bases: TGTGCCAGCAGCGAAGACCCACAGGGTATCTACGAGCAGTACTTC. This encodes CASSEDPQGIYEQYF.

Here the CDR3 DNA reads TGCGCCAGCAGCTTGTTGGGAGGCTCGCGGACCGGGGAGCTGTTTTTT. Translation: CASSLLGGSRTGELFF. The chain uses TRBV5-1 and TRBJ2-2; possible D gene TRBD2, 6 bases. CDR1 and CDR2 (germline): SGHRS, YFSETQ. This CDR3 has 16 residues. Deletions cut 1 base from V and 5 bases from J, with 15 bases between.

CDR3 amino acids: CASSVRGSYEQYF. In DNA, the CDR3 is TGTGCCAGCAGTGTACGTGGGAGCTACGAGCAGTACTTC. The genes are TRBV28 and TRBJ2-7; possible D gene TRBD2, 5 bases. Trimming pared 5 bases from V and 3 bases from J, leaving 11 bases between. The CDR3 extends over 13 amino acids. Germline V lookup: CDR1 MDHEN, CDR2 SYDVKM.

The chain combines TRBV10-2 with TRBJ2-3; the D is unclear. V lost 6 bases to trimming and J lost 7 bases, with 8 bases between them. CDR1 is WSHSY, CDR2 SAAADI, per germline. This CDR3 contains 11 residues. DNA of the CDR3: TGCGCCAGCAGCCTCGACTATACGCAGTATTTT. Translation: CASSLDYTQYF.

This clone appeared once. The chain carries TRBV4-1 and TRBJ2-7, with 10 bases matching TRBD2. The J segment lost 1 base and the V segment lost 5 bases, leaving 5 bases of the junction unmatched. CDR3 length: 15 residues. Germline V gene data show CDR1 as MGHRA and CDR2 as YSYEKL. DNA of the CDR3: TGCGCCAGCAGCGAACTAGCGGGACTATCCTACGAGCAGTACTTC. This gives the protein CASSELAGLSYEQYF.

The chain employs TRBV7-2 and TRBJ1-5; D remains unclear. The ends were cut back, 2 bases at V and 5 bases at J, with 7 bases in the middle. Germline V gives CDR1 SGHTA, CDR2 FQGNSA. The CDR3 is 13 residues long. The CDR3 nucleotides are TGTGCCAGCAGCTTATGGAGGGATCAGCCCCAGCATTTT. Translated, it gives CASSLWRDQPQHF. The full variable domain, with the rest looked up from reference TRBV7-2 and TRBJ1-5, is GAGVSQSPSNKVTEKGKDVELRCDPISGHTALYWYRQSLGQGLEFLIYFQGNSAPDKSGLPSDRFSAERTGGSVSTLTIQRTQQEDSAVYLCASSLWRDQPQHFGDGTRLSIL.